This T cell receptor (beta chain) was sequenced for a study of HIV-infected patients and healthy controls. Approximately 500 ng RNA was reverse transcribed with alpha and beta constant-region primers. Each of the alpha and beta chains got its own library through chain-specific third strand synthesis with indices. TCRdb processed the 5' RACE reads anew with MiXCR; each CDR3 protein has one entry. Counted here are roughly 9,000 distinct CDR3 sequences, 5.8% occurring once; the ten biggest clones make up more than 6%. All unsorted peripheral T cells were captured because whole blood was used without fractionation. This clonotype is medium-sized in the sample. The junction departs from the called germline gene at one end, perhaps through a read error. Sequenced sample: blood. This receptor was taken from an adult in good health.

The CDR3 sequence: CASTQGGVGASGANVLTF. The CDR3 region has the DNA TGTGCCAGCACCCAAGGAGGCGTAGGGGCTTCCGGGGCCAACGTCCTGACTTTC. The V call is TRBV4-2, the J call TRBJ2-6; D possibly matches TRBD1 or TRBD2 (5 bases each). The CDR3 is 18 amino acids. Germline V gene data show CDR1 as LGHNA and CDR2 as YNFKEQ.